These T cell receptor beta chains were read from a single sample in a study of T cell responses to AZD1222 COVID-19 vaccine. Sequencing used immunoSEQ multiplex PCR; TCRdb keeps in-frame clones, though not all of them. The profile shows some 120,000 clones, approximately 83% of them singletons. This specimen consisted of peripheral blood, obtained on day 0 of AZD1222 vaccination. Receptor source: an adult in good health. Each CDR3 is given with its conserved first and last residue. D genes are given only for firm matches. Expanded clones are given a class, and other clones once, few, many or no size at all.

v_gene	abundance	j_gene	d_gene	CDR3nt	CDR3aa
TRBV30	-	TRBJ2-5	TRBD2	TGTGCCTGGAATAGTCTGGGACTAGCGAAAGAGACCCAGTACTTC	CAWNSLGLAKETQYF
TRBV19	-	TRBJ1-6	TRBD1	TGTGCCAGTTTGGACAGGGGCCGTAATTCACCCCTCCACTTT	CASLDRGRNSPLHF
TRBV5-1	once	TRBJ2-7	TRBD1	TGCGCCAGCAGCTTGGCCGCAGGGGGCGCGCTCTACGAGCAGTACTTC	CASSLAAGGALYEQYF
TRBV6-6	-	TRBJ1-1	-	TGTGCCAGCAGTTACGTCACAGAGGAAGCTTTCTTT	CASSYVTEEAFF
TRBV18	-	TRBJ2-3	-	TGTGCCAGCTCACCACCGGTTCGGGGGGCAGAAGATACGCAGTATTTT	CASSPPVRGAEDTQYF
TRBV11-2	-	TRBJ2-7	-	TGTGCCAGCAGCTTAGGGGCCGCCCTATCCTACGAGCAGTACTTC	CASSLGAALSYEQYF
TRBV21-1	-	TRBJ1-2	-	TGTGCCAGCAACAGGGATGGCTACACCTTC	CASNRDGYTF
TRBV21-1	-	TRBJ2-1	-	TGTGCCAGCAGCCCTAATGGGACCTCCGGCGGGCAGTTCTTC	CASSPNGTSGGQFF
TRBV30	-	TRBJ2-5	TRBD2	TGTGCCTGGAGTGTACTGGGGTTAGCGGGGGGGGGCGAGACCCAGTACTTC	CAWSVLGLAGGGETQYF
TRBV5-1	-	TRBJ2-7	TRBD1	TGCGCCAGCAGCGACCTGACAGGGAGTCTTGACGAGCAGTACTTC	CASSDLTGSLDEQYF
TRBV6-5	-	TRBJ1-4	-	TGTGCCACTTCCCGGACTCAAAATGAAAAACTGTTTTTT	CATSRTQNEKLFF
TRBV28	-	TRBJ1-2	-	TGTGCCAGCGGACAGCCTGGCTACACCTTC	CASGQPGYTF
TRBV3-1/TRBV3-2	-	TRBJ1-4	-	TGTGCCAGCAGCCAAGGGGACACAAATAATAATGAAAAACTGTTTTTT	CASSQGDTNNNEKLFF
TRBV7-9	-	TRBJ1-2	-	TGTGCCAGCAGCTTAGTAGCGGAGAACTATGGCTACACCTTC	CASSLVAENYGYTF
TRBV9	-	TRBJ1-2	-	TGTGCCAGCAGCGTAGCGGGGACACCGAACTATGGCTACACCTTC	CASSVAGTPNYGYTF
TRBV5-4	-	TRBJ1-1	-	TGTGCCAGCAGCTTGAACACTGAAGCTTTCTTT	CASSLNTEAFF
TRBV19	-	TRBJ2-3	TRBD2	TGTGCCAGTAGTAGATACCCCGGACTAGCGGGAGTGGATACGCAGTATTTT	CASSRYPGLAGVDTQYF
TRBV11-2	-	TRBJ2-3	-	TGTGCCAGCAGTGGGGGCCTTGATACGCAGTATTTT	CASSGGLDTQYF
TRBV12-3/TRBV12-4	-	TRBJ2-5	-	TGTGCCAGCAGTTCGAACAGGGTGGAGACCCAGTACTTC	CASSSNRVETQYF
TRBV5-1	-	TRBJ2-5	-	TGCGCCAGCAGGACGGGAATCCAAGAGACCCAGTACTTC	CASRTGIQETQYF
TRBV28	-	TRBJ2-7	-	TGTGCCAGCAGTTTATTGGGTCCACCCTACGAGCAGTACTTC	CASSLLGPPYEQYF
TRBV7-9	-	TRBJ1-2	-	TGTGCCAGCGCTAGTTACTATGGCTACACCTTC	CASASYYGYTF
TRBV5-8	once	TRBJ1-1	-	TGTGCCAACCCCGCAACCCGGCGCACTGAAGCTTTCTTT	CANPATRRTEAFF
TRBV6-1	-	TRBJ2-3	TRBD2	TGTGCCAGCTGTGATAGCGGGAGTTCCCCAGATACGCAGTATTTT	CASCDSGSSPDTQYF